The 14 T cell receptor beta chains reported below all come from one sample, sequenced in a study of cytomegalovirus exposure and HLA in healthy donors. The PCR ran on 60 Vbeta and 13 Jbeta primers. Sequencing used immunoSEQ multiplex PCR; TCRdb keeps in-frame clones, though not all of them. This listing includes 150,000 or so clones. Material for sequencing was PBMCs. The receptors come from a woman in her 50s in good health and CMV-seronegative.

The CDR3 region has the DNA TGTGCCATCAGGGCCTCGGGGGGGTCAGAGACCCAGTACTTC. Protein: CAIRASGGSETQYF. The chain couples TRBV10-3 to TRBJ2-5; TRBD2 matches at 8 bases. V was pared by 6 bases and J by 4 bases, with 7 bases of the junction left unmatched. Germline CDR1 and CDR2: ENHRY and SYGVKD. The CDR3 has 14 residues.

This chain uses TRBV7-2 with TRBJ2-5; 12 bases are shared with TRBD1. The CDR3 is 16 residues long. The V gene's germline CDR1 is SGHTA and CDR2 FQGNSA. Trimming cost V 5 bases and J 6 bases; bases outside gene matches: 10. The CDR3 DNA follows: TGTGCCAGCAGCAGCCTCGGGACAGGGGGCGAGAAGACCCAGTACTTC. This encodes CASSSLGTGGEKTQYF.

CDR3 region: CASSLKWTGLIYEQYF. CDR3 nucleotides: TGCGCCAGCAGCTTAAAATGGACAGGGTTGATCTACGAGCAGTACTTC. V gene TRBV5-1 combines with J gene TRBJ2-7; 8 bases line up with TRBD1. Germline V CDR1 and CDR2: SGHRS, YFSETQ. V shed 2 bases, J shed 3 bases, and the junction held 10 bases outside the gene matches. This CDR3 is 16 amino acids long.

This chain uses TRBV18 with TRBJ2-7, with D perhaps matching TRBD1 (5 bases). Trimming took 3 bases from V and 6 from J, leaving 15 bases between them. CDR1 is KGHSH and CDR2 is LQKENI in the germline V gene. The CDR3 has 14 residues. The DNA of the CDR3 is TGTGCCAGCTCACCTTCCAGGGATTCGGGCGAGCAGTACTTC. The encoded protein is CASSPSRDSGEQYF.

The rearrangement uses TRBV18 and TRBJ2-3; D might be TRBD2 (5 bases). The V end lost 3 bases, the J end lost 2 bases, and 12 bases lay between the germline ends. Germline-derived CDR1 and CDR2 are KGHSH and LQKENI. The CDR3 spans 15 residues. Written as DNA, the CDR3 is TGTGCCAGCTCACCTACGGCGGGCAACACAGATACGCAGTATTTT. The encoded protein is CASSPTAGNTDTQYF.

The rearrangement uses TRBV11-2 and TRBJ2-7; 7 bases map to TRBD1. The CDR3 is 14 amino acids. J was trimmed by 1 base and V by 5 bases; bases with no gene match: 5. The V gene's germline CDR1 is SGHAT and CDR2 FQNNGV. CDR3 amino acids: CASSGTALSYEQYF. The CDR3 coding sequence is TGTGCCAGCAGCGGGACAGCACTATCCTACGAGCAGTACTTC.

The gene calls are TRBV5-1 and TRBJ1-1; tentative D call: TRBD1 (5 bases). CDR1 and CDR2 (germline): SGHRS, YFSETQ. CDR3 length: 15 residues. V lost 3 bases to trimming and J lost 0 bases, with 12 bases between them. The CDR3 DNA reads TGCGCCAGCAGCTGGGAGGGGAGGATGAACACTGAAGCTTTCTTT. Translated: CASSWEGRMNTEAFF.

The chain combines TRBV27 with TRBJ2-1; D is undetermined. V lost 3 bases, J lost 7 bases, and 4 bases lay in between. This CDR3 contains 11 residues. Looked up from germline, CDR1 is MNHEY and CDR2 is SMNVEV (reference sequence). The CDR3 here is CASSFYNEQFF. CDR3 nucleotide sequence: TGTGCCAGCAGTTTTTATAATGAGCAGTTCTTC.

The chain is built from TRBV2 and TRBJ2-3; 9 bases are a match to TRBD2. J lost 2 bases, V lost 7 bases, and 4 bases had no gene match. There are 14 residues in the CDR3. Germline assignment: CDR1 SNHLY and CDR2 FYNNEI. As DNA, the CDR3 is TGTGCCAGCAAGGCGGGGGGGTCCACAGATACGCAGTATTTT. Translated: CASKAGGSTDTQYF.

This CDR3 is CASSSYPGQGYEQYF. CDR3 nucleotide sequence: TGCGCCAGCAGCTCCTACCCGGGACAGGGCTACGAGCAGTACTTC. The chain links TRBV5-1 to TRBJ2-7, with 9 bases identical to TRBD1. The CDR3 contains 15 residues. Germline V gene lookup returns CDR1 SGHRS and CDR2 YFSETQ. V lost 3 bases, J lost 3 bases, and 7 bases stayed unmatched.

The gene calls are TRBV4-2 and TRBJ2-5; TRBD2 is a possible D gene (6 bases). The CDR3 totals 17 residues. Looked up from germline, CDR1 is LGHNA and CDR2 is YNFKEQ. Trimming took 0 bases from V and 7 from J, leaving 21 bases between them. The CDR3 DNA is TGTGCCAGCAGCCAAGATCGGAGTAGGGACTTGAGTCGGACCCAGTACTTC. Translating gives CASSQDRSRDLSRTQYF.

The CDR3 is CASEIPGQQETQYF. CDR3 coding DNA: TGTGCCAGCGAGATACCGGGACAGCAAGAGACCCAGTACTTC. This sequence joins TRBV28 and TRBJ2-5; TRBD1 agrees at 7 bases. Germline V gene sequence: CDR1 MDHEN, CDR2 SYDVKM. The CDR3 loop spans 14 amino acids. Trimming cost V 8 bases and J 2 bases; bases outside gene matches: 8.

This chain uses TRBV28 with TRBJ1-1, with D possibly matching TRBD1 (6 bases). From germline, CDR1 is MDHEN and CDR2 SYDVKM. CDR3 length: 13 amino acids. V lost 5 bases and J lost 4, with 11 bases in between. The CDR3: CASSPGTRTEAFF. As DNA, the CDR3 is TGTGCCAGCAGTCCAGGGACACGCACTGAAGCTTTCTTT. Combining the CDR3 with reference TRBV28 and TRBJ1-1 gives the whole variable domain DVKVTQSSRYLVKRTGEKVFLECVQDMDHENMFWYRQDPGLGLRLIYFSYDVKMKEKGDIPEGYSVSREKKERFSLILESASTNQTSMYLCASSPGTRTEAFFGQGTRLTVV.

This chain links TRBV7-9 with TRBJ1-5; D gene uncertain. CDR1 and CDR2 from the germline V gene are SEHNR and FQNEAQ (reference sequence). The CDR3 runs to 14 residues. The germline V and J ends were trimmed by 1 base and 8 bases, with 12 bases remaining between them. The CDR3 coding sequence is TGTGCCAGCAGCTTAGGGGCCGGCAGAGAGCCCCAGCATTTT. It codes for CASSLGAGREPQHF.